A single sample gave rise to the 6 T cell receptor beta chains below, sequenced in a study of control samples from healthy donors and cancer patients. Produced via immunoSEQ multiplex PCR; TCRdb's table is partial and in-frame only. The sample includes around 110,000 clones, over 75% of them seen just once. Sequenced sample: PBMCs. Receptor source: a woman aged 50 to 60 with colorectal cancer.

CDR3 region: CASSFHSSPLHF. CDR3 DNA sequence: TGTGCCAGCAGCTTTCACAGTTCACCCCTCCACTTT. The chain carries TRBV5-6 and TRBJ1-6, with D hard to call. The V gene lost 2 bases and the J gene lost 9 bases, with 6 bases spanning the gap. This CDR3 has 12 amino acids. CDR1 is SGHDT, CDR2 YYEEEE, per germline.

V and J are TRBV6-5 and TRBJ1-1, with a weak D call TRBD1 (6 bases). Trimming removed 6 bases from V and 4 bases from J, with 12 bases in between. The CDR3 runs 13 residues. CDR1 is MNHEY and CDR2 is SVGAGI in the germline V gene. CDR3 nucleotides: TGTGCCAGCAGCCTAGGGGGGATCACTGAAGCTTTCTTT. It specifies CASSLGGITEAFF.

The V gene is TRBV10-3, the J gene TRBJ2-6, with D perhaps TRBD1 (5 bases). Per germline, CDR1 ENHRY and CDR2 SYGVKD. The V end was cut by 4 bases, the J end by 0 bases, with 7 bases between. CDR3 length: 15 amino acids. The CDR3 region has the DNA TGTGCCATCAGTGGACAGCTCTCTGGGGCCAACGTCCTGACTTTC. Encoded protein: CAISGQLSGANVLTF.

This clone was found a few times. The gene calls are TRBV5-1 and TRBJ2-3; 7 bases align to TRBD2. V dropped 7 bases and J dropped 3; count of bases not matched to a gene: 5. This CDR3 spans 13 amino acids. Germline V gives CDR1 SGHRS, CDR2 YFSETQ. CDR3 sequence: CASGGGSTDTQYF. In DNA, the CDR3 is TGCGCCAGCGGCGGGGGAAGTACAGATACGCAGTATTTT.

The chain carries TRBV18 and TRBJ1-1; TRBD1 might be the D (6 bases). The germline V gene encodes CDR1 KGHSH and CDR2 LQKENI. The V end lost 2 bases, the J end lost 7 bases, and 8 bases lay between the germline ends. This CDR3 spans 12 amino acids. CDR3 protein: CASSPGQIEAFF. In nucleotides, the CDR3 is TGTGCCAGCTCACCAGGACAGATTGAAGCTTTCTTT.

The chain uses TRBV19 and TRBJ1-1, with D unclear. Trimming took 5 bases from V and 0 from J, leaving 16 bases between them. CDR1 is LNHDA and CDR2 is SQIVND in the germline V gene (reference sequence). The CDR3 has 16 amino acids. CDR3 region: CASSVVPGEMNTEAFF. The DNA of the CDR3 is TGTGCCAGTAGTGTAGTACCGGGAGAGATGAACACTGAAGCTTTCTTT.